This T cell receptor (beta chain) was captured by sequencing in a study of spatial heterogeneity in lung cancer. Trimming stripped 0 bases from V and 5 bases from J, with 13 bases between. Germline lookup yields CDR1 LNHNV and CDR2 YYDKDF (reference sequence). The CDR3 totals 15 residues. Points from the study as a whole: Follow-up blood showed ubiquitous expanded tumor TCRs less than blood at resection did.

TCR cDNA molecules each carried a unique molecular identifier. TCRdb passed the 5' RACE reads through MiXCR, listing each CDR3 protein once. The sample holds some 100,000 distinct CDR3 sequences, 10% to 15% seen once. This clonotype has at least ten counts. As yet, its antigen is unknown. The time point denotes: sample taken at primary tumor resection. The study sequenced unsorted whole RNA from tumor, nontumor lung or frozen PBMC. The sample was PBMCs, taken at surgery. The chain is built from TRBV15 and TRBJ2-5, with D possibly being TRBD2 (5 bases). This clonotype was obtained from a male donor with early-stage non-small cell lung cancer. CDR3 DNA: TGTGCCACCAGCAGAGATCCGGAGGATAGTGAGACCCAGTACTTC. Amino acid sequence: CATSRDPEDSETQYF.